These 24 T cell receptor beta chains were all obtained from the same sample, sequenced in a study of blood T cell repertoires in COVID-19. Only in-frame clones appear in the TCRdb table, and some are missing; sequencing was by immunoSEQ multiplex PCR. The sample has about 500,000 clones; roughly 91% are singletons. Sample: peripheral blood. The source is a woman aged 45-60 years with COVID-19, enrolled during active disease.

This chain joins TRBV30 and TRBJ2-3, with D perhaps matching TRBD1 (5 bases). The germline CDR1 and CDR2 sequences are GTSNPN and SVGIG (reference sequence). V shed 4 bases and J shed 2 bases, with 22 bases lying between them. The CDR3 totals 17 residues. The CDR3 loop is CAWMAGKFVGVTDTQYF. The DNA of the CDR3 is TGTGCCTGGATGGCAGGGAAATTTGTTGGTGTCACAGATACGCAGTATTTT.

The V call is TRBV9, the J call TRBJ2-7; weak D call: TRBD2 (6 bases). The V end lost 0 bases, the J end lost 0 bases, and 7 bases lay between the germline ends. CDR3 size: 14 residues. Germline CDR1 reads SGDLS; CDR2 reads YYNGEE. CDR3 sequence (DNA): TGTGCCAGCAGCGTAGGGGACTCCTCCTACGAGCAGTACTTC. This sequence encodes CASSVGDSSYEQYF.

V usage is TRBV19 and J usage is TRBJ2-1, with 11 nucleotides matching TRBD2. This CDR3 spans 16 amino acids. Germline-derived CDR1 and CDR2 are LNHDA and SQIVND (reference sequence). J gave up 8 bases and V 3 bases, and 9 bases lay outside the gene matches. The CDR3 region is CASSIPLAGGLYEQFF. The CDR3 nucleotides are TGTGCCAGTAGTATCCCGCTAGCGGGGGGCCTCTATGAGCAGTTCTTC.

This chain links TRBV2 with TRBJ2-7, with 8 nucleotides matching TRBD2. Germline trimming cut 1 base from V and 6 bases from J; bases unmatched to any gene: 11. Germline V gene lookup returns CDR1 SNHLY and CDR2 FYNNEI. The CDR3 covers 16 residues. The CDR3 reads CASSEGSFGGAVEQYF. The CDR3 DNA follows: TGTGCCAGCAGTGAAGGTTCATTCGGGGGGGCCGTCGAGCAGTACTTC.

The chain links TRBV18 to TRBJ1-5; 7 nucleotides agree with TRBD1. CDR1 and CDR2 from the germline V gene are KGHSH and LQKENI. The length of the CDR3 is 15 residues. V lost 1 base and J lost 1; bases outside the gene matches: 1. DNA for the CDR3: TGTGCCAGCTCACCACGGACAGGAAGCAATCAGCCCCAGCATTTT. As protein: CASSPRTGSNQPQHF.

This sequence joins TRBV14 and TRBJ1-5; D possibly corresponds to TRBD1 (5 bases). CDR3 length: 18 amino acids. Looked up from germline, CDR1 is SGHDN and CDR2 is FVKESK. The ends were cut back, 0 bases at V and 1 base at J, with 16 bases in the middle. CDR3 bases: TGTGCCAGCAGCCAAGAGGAGAAGGGGAATGGAAGCAATCAGCCCCAGCATTTT. This codes for CASSQEEKGNGSNQPQHF.

The CDR3, as DNA: TGTGCCAGCAGCGTAGAACAGGAGGGGAACGGTGGCTACACCTTC. This sequence encodes CASSVEQEGNGGYTF. This chain uses TRBV9 with TRBJ1-2; tentative D call: TRBD1 (5 bases). The CDR3 covers 15 residues. From germline, CDR1 is SGDLS and CDR2 YYNGEE. The V and J ends lost 0 bases and 7 bases respectively, with 16 bases between them.

The chain combines TRBV7-6 with TRBJ2-2; 8 nucleotides match TRBD2. Germline V gene data show CDR1 as SGHVS and CDR2 as FNYEAQ. The CDR3 loop spans 16 amino acids. V was pared by 5 bases and J by 7 bases, with 12 bases of the junction left unmatched. The CDR3 nucleotides read TGTGCCAGCAGCCCCCGGGGAAGCGGGGGTGGCGGGGAGCTGTTTTTT. Protein product: CASSPRGSGGGGELFF.

The V and J genes are TRBV30 and TRBJ1-2; 7 bases are a match to TRBD1. CDR3 length: 14 residues. The V and J ends lost 2 bases and 1 base, in that order; junction bases with no gene match: 4. Looked up from germline, CDR1 is GTSNPN and CDR2 is SVGIG (reference sequence). CDR3 nucleotides: TGTGCCTGGAGTCACGGACAGGTTAACTATGGCTACACCTTC. Its protein product is CAWSHGQVNYGYTF.

V and J are TRBV5-1 and TRBJ1-2; TRBD1 is a possible D gene (6 bases). The CDR3 runs to 15 residues. V lost 4 bases, J lost 0 bases, and 13 bases lay in between. Germline loops: CDR1 SGHRS, CDR2 YFSETQ. CDR3 in DNA: TGCGCCAGCAGCGACGGACAGTTCTCTAACTATGGCTACACCTTC. This translates into CASSDGQFSNYGYTF.

This sequence joins TRBV18 and TRBJ2-1; unclear D gene. The germline V gene encodes CDR1 KGHSH and CDR2 LQKENI. CDR3 length: 13 amino acids. V was clipped by 1 base and J by 5 bases, with 6 bases between them. CDR3 residues: CASSPLQDNEQFF. The CDR3 bases are TGTGCCAGCTCACCACTACAAGACAATGAGCAGTTCTTC.

This chain links TRBV3-1 (or the pseudogene TRBV3-2) with TRBJ2-1; 11 bases are a match to TRBD2. The CDR3 sequence is 17 residues long. Germline lookup yields CDR1 LGHDT and CDR2 YNNKEL (reference sequence). J lost 9 bases, V lost 1 base, and 11 bases had no gene match. In DNA, the CDR3 is TGTGCCAGCAGCCAAGTCTCGCTAGCGGGGGGCGGGAGTGAGCAGTTCTTC. Protein product: CASSQVSLAGGGSEQFF.

The chain is built from TRBV6-5 and TRBJ1-1, with a possible D match to TRBD1 (5 bases). CDR3 length equals 14 residues. The V end lost 4 bases, the J end lost 4 bases, and 13 bases lay between the germline ends. Germline V lookup: CDR1 MNHEY, CDR2 SVGAGI. CDR3 coding DNA: TGTGCCAGCAGTTTAGTGGGGCTATCCACTGAAGCTTTCTTT. Its translation: CASSLVGLSTEAFF.

The rearrangement links TRBV5-8 to TRBJ2-7, with 7 bases that match TRBD1. V was pared by 1 base and J by 6 bases, with 7 bases of the junction left unmatched. Germline V gene data show CDR1 as SGHTS and CDR2 as YDEGEE. CDR3 length: 14 amino acids. The CDR3 spells CASSLTGTEVEQYF. The CDR3 bases are TGTGCCAGCAGCTTGACCGGGACAGAGGTCGAGCAGTACTTC.

The genes are TRBV6-6 and TRBJ1-2; unclear D gene. Trimming pared 4 bases from V and 3 bases from J, leaving 6 bases between. The germline V gene encodes CDR1 MNHNY and CDR2 SVGAGI (reference sequence). CDR3 length: 12 residues. CDR3 in DNA: TGTGCCAGCAGTTCCCAGGACTATGGCTACACCTTC. It is translated as CASSSQDYGYTF.

This sequence joins TRBV5-8 and TRBJ1-3; D gene ambiguous. The CDR3 length is 16 residues. Germline V CDR1 and CDR2: SGHTS, YDEGEE. Trimming removed 0 bases at V and 0 bases at J, with 10 bases between. In DNA form, the CDR3 reads TGTGCCAGCAGCTTGGACCGACTAAGCTCTGGAAACACCATATATTTT. It encodes CASSLDRLSSGNTIYF. Drawing the rest from reference TRBV5-8 and TRBJ1-3, the complete variable domain is EAGVTQSPTHLIKTRGQQATLRCSPISGHTSVYWYQQALGLGLQFLLWYDEGEERNRGNFPPRFSGRQFPNYSSELNVNALELEDSALYLCASSLDRLSSGNTIYFGEGSWLTVV.

The chain recombines TRBV11-2 with TRBJ1-1; 10 bases line up with TRBD1. The CDR3 contains 14 residues. V shed 4 bases, J shed 1 base, and the junction held 0 bases outside the gene matches. Germline V gene sequence: CDR1 SGHAT, CDR2 FQNNGV. CDR3 region: CASSWTGGNTEAFF. CDR3 DNA: TGTGCCAGCAGCTGGACAGGGGGGAACACTGAAGCTTTCTTT.

The rearrangement uses TRBV2 and TRBJ1-1; D might be TRBD1 (5 bases). The length of the CDR3 is 14 residues. V was cut by 4 bases and J by 3 bases, with 12 bases left in between. Germline V lookup: CDR1 SNHLY, CDR2 FYNNEI. CDR3: CASSGEAGYTEAFF. The DNA for the CDR3 is TGTGCCAGCAGTGGGGAAGCAGGGTACACTGAAGCTTTCTTT.

The V call is TRBV4-1, the J call TRBJ1-4; D gene uncertain. Deletions cut 0 bases from V and 3 bases from J, with 5 bases between. This CDR3 has 14 amino acids. Germline CDR1 is MGHRA and CDR2 is YSYEKL. The CDR3 sequence: CASSQEIANEKLFF. The CDR3 DNA is TGCGCCAGCAGCCAAGAAATAGCTAATGAAAAACTGTTTTTT.

J is TRBJ1-5 and V is TRBV5-1; 7 nucleotides match TRBD1. The CDR3 is 15 amino acids. Germline V CDR1 and CDR2: SGHRS, YFSETQ. The ends lost 1 base at V and 7 bases at J; junction bases unmatched: 8. CDR3 in amino acids: CASSLTTGNEQPQHF. The CDR3 DNA reads TGCGCCAGCAGCTTGACGACAGGGAATGAACAGCCCCAGCATTTT. The full variable domain, with the rest looked up from reference TRBV5-1 and TRBJ1-5, is KAGVTQTPRYLIKTRGQQVTLSCSPISGHRSVSWYQQTPGQGLQFLFEYFSETQRNKGNFPGRFSGRQFSNSRSEMNVSTLELGDSALYLCASSLTTGNEQPQHFGDGTRLSIL.

V is TRBV3-1 (or the pseudogene TRBV3-2) and J is TRBJ1-4, with D maybe TRBD1 (5 bases). The CDR3 sequence is 15 residues long. The germline gives CDR1 LGHDT, CDR2 YNNKEL (reference sequence). V lost 1 base to trimming and J lost 10 bases, with 16 bases between them. The CDR3 bases are TGTGCCAGCAGCCAAGTAAAATTAGGGGAGGGAAAACTGTTTTTT. This encodes CASSQVKLGEGKLFF.

Note on this clone: A read error may be the cause here, since a much bigger clone is one base away. Other DNA sequences within the sample encode an identical CDR3. The V gene is TRBV6-5, the J gene TRBJ1-1; D is possibly TRBD1 (6 bases). V was cut by 6 bases and J by 1 base, with 6 bases left in between. Germline CDR1 is MNHEY and CDR2 is SVGAGI. The CDR3 is 12 amino acids. CDR3 DNA: TGTGCCAGCAGGACAGGGAACACTGAAGCTTTCTTT. It codes for CASRTGNTEAFF.

The chain joins TRBV19 to TRBJ1-1; 9 bases are shared with TRBD1. J lost 2 bases, V lost 2 bases, and 3 bases had no gene match. Germline CDR1 is LNHDA and CDR2 is SQIVND (reference sequence). The CDR3 is 15 residues long. CDR3: CASSISGQGNTEAFF. The CDR3 DNA reads TGTGCCAGTAGTATATCGGGACAGGGAAACACTGAAGCTTTCTTT.

This clone appeared once. The V call is TRBV3-1 (or the pseudogene TRBV3-2), the J call TRBJ2-1; maybe TRBD1 (6 bases). CDR1 and CDR2 (germline): LGHDT, YNNKEL (reference sequence). The CDR3 extends over 14 amino acids. Trimming took 4 bases from V and 8 from J, leaving 15 bases between them. CDR3 amino acids: CASSLEQGTHEQFF. The CDR3 coding sequence is TGTGCCAGCAGCCTAGAACAGGGTACCCATGAGCAGTTCTTC.